This T cell receptor beta chain was recovered during a study of CD8+CD57+ T cells in acquired aplastic anemia. Profiles of TCR beta VDJ and CDR3 were generated from a genomic DNA template. Via MiXCR, TCRdb re-called the reads, giving one row per CDR3 protein. Altogether approximately 57,000 distinct CDR3 sequences are present, approximately 50% being singletons, with the ten largest covering roughly 15%. Note on this clonotype: The antigen is undetermined.

The CDR3 totals 17 residues. Germline V gene lookup returns CDR1 ENHRY and CDR2 SYGVKD. V lost 5 bases to trimming and J lost 1 base; unmatched junction nucleotides: 3. The study, taken as a whole, reports: Researchers reported that CD8+ Simpson's diversity was not significantly different in patients versus controls.

Sequencing was done on patients that had shown CD8+CD57+ cell expansion by flow cytometry. Sequencing was performed on sorted CD4+, CD8+, or CD8+CD57+ T cells (not recorded which) from PBMCs. The chain uses TRBV10-3 and TRBJ2-6; 12 nucleotides align to TRBD2. The origin of this receptor is a human donor with aplastic anemia. The CDR3 region is CAISLTSGGSGANVLTF. The CDR3, as DNA: TGTGCCATCAGTCTCACTAGCGGGGGGTCTGGGGCCAACGTCCTGACTTTC.